Detailed here is one T cell receptor beta chain. Its antigen is unknown. The sample originates from a study of vaccination and CD4 T cells after COVID-19. At the level of the study: Convalescent donors were composed of six males and four females, of whom two were Hispanic.

Treatment: roughly nine-day PBMC culture with coronavirus spike peptide pools or control peptides (ViraFEST assay). Trimming cost V 5 bases and J 6 bases, with 20 bases left between them. The CDR3 has 16 amino acids. Germline lookup yields CDR1 MNHNS and CDR2 SASEGT. The Oncomine TCR Beta short-read assay was applied to DNA of cultured CD4+ T cells. MiXCR was run by TCRdb on the PCR reads, yielding one entry per CDR3 protein. The sample includes some 15,000 distinct CDR3 sequences, around 50% of them seen just once. This TCR came from a human donor who had recovered from COVID-19. This chain joins TRBV6-1 and TRBJ2-1; D is undetermined. Source material: CD4+ T cells from blood, cultured in vitro. The CDR3 spells CASSNPGRRLGNEQFF. The CDR3 region has the DNA TGTGCCAGCAGTAACCCTGGACGACGCCTCGGCAATGAGCAGTTCTTC.